Following are 21 T cell receptor beta chains from one sample sequenced in a study of T cells in localized non-small cell lung cancer. Libraries were prepared by immunoSEQ multiplex PCR; TCRdb keeps only in-frame clonotypes and omits some of them. There are thousands of clones in the sample; 23% occur only once, and over 8.5% lies in the top ten. The sample consisted of normal lung tissue next to the tumor, taken before any cancer treatment. Source of these receptors: a woman aged 35-70 years with stage I lung adenocarcinoma.

The chain couples TRBV28 to TRBJ2-7; TRBD1 might be the D (6 bases). The CDR3 sequence is 15 residues long. V was pared by 3 bases and J by 1 base, with 13 bases between. In germline, CDR1 is MDHEN, CDR2 SYDVKM. The CDR3 region has the DNA TGTGCCAGCAGTTTTTACCACACAGGGTCCTACGAGCAGTACTTC. Translating gives CASSFYHTGSYEQYF.

The V and J genes are TRBV28 and TRBJ2-1; D is unclear. Trimming pared 3 bases from V and 1 base from J, leaving 7 bases between. Germline loops: CDR1 MDHEN, CDR2 SYDVKM. The CDR3 has 14 amino acids. The CDR3 nucleotides are TGTGCCAGCAGTTTCACACCTTCCTACAATGAGCAGTTCTTC. It encodes CASSFTPSYNEQFF.

This chain links TRBV5-1 with TRBJ1-1, with a tentative D call TRBD1 (5 bases). V was shortened by 1 base and J by 1 base, with 23 bases between the two germline ends. The length of the CDR3 is 19 residues. CDR1 SGHRS and CDR2 YFSETQ come from the germline V gene. The DNA of the CDR3 is TGCGCCAGCAGCTTGTGGGGCGACGGGGCCATAGACCGGAACACTGAAGCTTTCTTT. This gives the protein CASSLWGDGAIDRNTEAFF.

The gene calls are TRBV30 and TRBJ2-5, with D possibly being TRBD2 (6 bases). The CDR3 loop spans 13 amino acids. The germline V gene has CDR1 GTSNPN and CDR2 SVGIG (reference sequence). Trimming stripped 2 bases from V and 7 bases from J, with 14 bases between. This CDR3 reads CAWSIMGGWTQYF. The CDR3, as DNA: TGTGCCTGGAGTATAATGGGGGGATGGACCCAGTACTTC. Full variable domain (outside the CDR3, taken from reference TRBV30 and TRBJ2-5): SQTIHQWPATLVQPVGSPLSLECTVEGTSNPNLYWYRQAAGRGLQLLFYSVGIGQISSEVPQNLSASRPQDRQFILSSKKLLLSDSGFYLCAWSIMGGWTQYFGPGTRLLVL.

The gene calls are TRBV28 and TRBJ2-6; D remains unclear. Germline CDR1 and CDR2: MDHEN and SYDVKM. V was trimmed by 7 bases and J by 0 bases, leaving 10 bases between them. This CDR3 is built from 15 residues. CDR3 DNA sequence: TGTGCCAGCATGGGTCGTTCCTCTGGGGCCAACGTCCTGACTTTC. This sequence encodes CASMGRSSGANVLTF.

This clone was counted a few times. The J gene is TRBJ2-7, the V gene TRBV19, with D tentatively TRBD2 (6 bases). There are 13 residues in the CDR3. CDR1 and CDR2 (germline): LNHDA, SQIVND (reference sequence). V was trimmed by 5 bases and J by 6 bases, leaving 14 bases between them. The CDR3 DNA sequence: TGTGCCAGTAGTGTCGGGGGAAGGTCCGAGCAGTACTTC. Amino acids: CASSVGGRSEQYF.

This chain links TRBV19 with TRBJ1-1; the D is unclear. The CDR3 extends over 12 amino acids. The germline V gene has CDR1 LNHDA and CDR2 SQIVND (reference sequence). The V end was cut by 6 bases, the J end by 1 base, with 6 bases between. CDR3 sequence: CASRKGNTEAFF. CDR3 sequence (DNA): TGTGCCAGTAGGAAGGGGAACACTGAAGCTTTCTTT.

The chain combines TRBV11-3 with TRBJ2-1; D perhaps matches TRBD1 (6 bases). The CDR3 loop spans 18 amino acids. The V end lost 5 bases, the J end lost 0 bases, and 20 bases lay between the germline ends. Germline assignment: CDR1 SGHNT and CDR2 YENEEA. DNA for the CDR3: TGTGCCAGCAGCGGGAATACAGGGACCGAGTACTCCTACAATGAGCAGTTCTTC. Translated: CASSGNTGTEYSYNEQFF.

This chain links TRBV11-3 with TRBJ2-3; 10 bases match TRBD1. The CDR3 has 16 amino acids. Trimming took 3 bases from V and 8 from J; bases not matched to a gene: 11. Germline CDR1 is SGHNT and CDR2 is YENEEA. The CDR3 DNA reads TGTGCCAGCAGCTTTAGCGGGGACAGGGGAGTAGGTACGCAGTATTTT. It encodes CASSFSGDRGVGTQYF.

The chain employs TRBV29-1 and TRBJ2-2; a weak D match, TRBD2 (6 bases). The CDR3 loop spans 13 amino acids. Looked up from germline, CDR1 is SQVTM and CDR2 is ANQGSEA. Trimming removed 7 bases at V and 5 bases at J, with 14 bases between. The CDR3 region is CSGARDSTGELFF. The CDR3 coding sequence is TGCAGCGGGGCACGGGACTCGACCGGGGAGCTGTTTTTT.

The rearrangement joins TRBV19 to TRBJ2-1, with D hard to call. CDR1 and CDR2 from the germline V gene are LNHDA and SQIVND (reference sequence). The CDR3 contains 15 residues. V lost 3 bases, J lost 1 base, and 10 bases lay in between. The CDR3 protein is CASSIALPSYNEQFF. In nucleotides, the CDR3 is TGTGCCAGTAGTATCGCCTTGCCTTCCTACAATGAGCAGTTCTTC.

The chain carries TRBV5-1 and TRBJ2-7; the D is unclear. Germline CDR1 is SGHRS and CDR2 is YFSETQ. V was cut by 0 bases and J by 0 bases, with 10 bases left in between. The CDR3 extends over 15 amino acids. As DNA, the CDR3 is TGCGCCAGCAGCTTGGTTTCAGGTAGCTCCTACGAGCAGTACTTC. Translated: CASSLVSGSSYEQYF.

This clone was detected only a few times. The chain is built from TRBV6-8 and TRBJ2-7; no clear D gene. This CDR3 has 15 residues. V lost 7 bases and J lost 5, with 21 bases in between. From germline, CDR1 is MNHGY and CDR2 SAAAGT. DNA of the CDR3: TGTGCCAGCACTATCAGAGACCCCGAGCTCGACGAGCAGTACTTC. The encoded protein is CASTIRDPELDEQYF.

The V and J genes are TRBV23-1 and TRBJ2-7, with D uncertain. TRBV23-1 is given ORF status, its function remaining uncertain. The CDR3 runs to 13 residues. The ends were cut back, 6 bases at V and 5 bases at J, with 14 bases in the middle. The CDR3: CASSQEVNDEQYF. CDR3 nucleotides: TGCGCCAGCAGCCAAGAGGTTAACGACGAGCAGTACTTC.

This chain links TRBV15 with TRBJ2-7; maybe TRBD1 (6 bases). The germline V gene has CDR1 LNHNV and CDR2 YYDKDF (reference sequence). The length of the CDR3 is 14 residues. V dropped 8 bases and J dropped 1 base, with 15 bases sitting between them. This CDR3 reads CATAHTGRSYEQYF. As DNA, the CDR3 is TGTGCCACCGCACATACAGGGCGTTCCTACGAGCAGTACTTC. The complete variable domain, with remaining parts taken from reference TRBV15 and TRBJ2-7, reads DAMVIQNPRYQVTQFGKPVTLSCSQTLNHNVMYWYQQKSSQAPKLLFHYYDKDFNNEADTPDNFQSRRPNTSFCFLDIRSPGLGDTAMYLCATAHTGRSYEQYFGPGTRLTVT.

The chain recombines TRBV23-1 with TRBJ2-7; D is unclear. TRBV23-1 is an ORF for which the function is uncertain. This CDR3 has 15 residues. V dropped 0 bases and J dropped 2 bases, with 11 bases sitting between them. Here the CDR3 DNA reads TGCGCCAGCAGTCAATCGGCAGGAAACACCTACGAGCAGTACTTC. Translating it yields CASSQSAGNTYEQYF.

The chain has TRBV11-3 and TRBJ2-7; 9 bases are shared with TRBD1. Trimming at V came to 3 bases and at J to 5 bases, leaving 8 bases not matched to a gene. Per the germline V gene, CDR1 is SGHNT and CDR2 is YENEEA. The CDR3 has 15 amino acids. CDR3 DNA: TGTGCCAGCAGCTTGGCCGGGACAGGGCGAGACGAGCAGTACTTC. Translated: CASSLAGTGRDEQYF.

The chain employs TRBV14 and TRBJ2-2; D gene uncertain. The CDR3 has 14 amino acids. Germline lookup yields CDR1 SGHDN and CDR2 FVKESK. The V and J ends lost 1 base and 2 bases respectively, with 5 bases between them. The CDR3 region has the DNA TGTGCCAGCAGCCAAGCTCGAAACACCGGGGAGCTGTTTTTT. As protein: CASSQARNTGELFF.

In its sample, this clone was seen a few times. V gene TRBV19 combines with J gene TRBJ1-4, with D tentatively TRBD1 (6 bases). The CDR3 is 14 residues long. Germline values: CDR1 LNHDA, CDR2 SQIVND (reference sequence). Trimming cost V 5 bases and J 5 bases, with 12 bases left between them. The CDR3 bases are TGTGCCAGTAGTTTACAGGGCTTCAATGAAAAACTGTTTTTT. Its protein is CASSLQGFNEKLFF.

This clone was counted between two and nine times. The J gene is TRBJ2-7, the V gene TRBV19; 8 nucleotides line up with TRBD1. Germline V gene lookup returns CDR1 LNHDA and CDR2 SQIVND (reference sequence). V trimming: 4 bases; J trimming: 3 bases; junction bases outside the gene matches: 5. The CDR3 length is 14 residues. The CDR3 region has the DNA TGTGCCAGTAGTAAACAGGGGGGAGGCTACGAGCAGTACTTC. This codes for CASSKQGGGYEQYF.

This clone has a handful of counts. The chain employs TRBV9 and TRBJ2-7, with 7 bases fitting TRBD1. CDR1 and CDR2 from the germline V gene are SGDLS and YYNGEE. The CDR3 totals 14 residues. The V and J ends lost 6 bases and 0 bases, in that order; junction bases with no gene match: 6. The CDR3 protein is CASKDRPSSYEQYF. The CDR3 DNA follows: TGTGCCAGCAAGGACAGGCCCAGCTCCTACGAGCAGTACTTC. Full variable domain (outside the CDR3, taken from reference TRBV9 and TRBJ2-7): DSGVTQTPKHLITATGQRVTLRCSPRSGDLSVYWYQQSLDQGLQFLIQYYNGEERAKGNILERFSAQQFPDLHSELNLSSLELGDSALYFCASKDRPSSYEQYFGPGTRLTVT.